This TCR beta chain was identified during a study of T cells after yellow fever vaccination. For the study at large: Using CD3, CD45RA, CCR7 and CD95, the EM, EMRA, CM and Tscm memory subsets were sorted. General observations from the study: Post-booster samples contained most primary-vaccination clones (approximately 97% CD4, almost 90% CD8).

This clonotype was observed a handful of times. Trimming left V 6 bases short and J 0 bases short, with 14 bases between. Germline loops: CDR1 SGHAT, CDR2 FQNNGV. CDR3 length equals 16 residues. Generation of TCR cDNA used 5'RACE template switching (which added a universal primer site and UMIs). TCRdb analysed the 5' RACE reads with MiXCR anew, one entry per CDR3 protein. The sample includes approximately 12,000 distinct CDR3 sequences, 4.9% of them seen just once. The chain couples TRBV11-2 to TRBJ2-2; perhaps TRBD2 as D (6 bases). The sequences come from PBMCs, either bulk or a sorted T-cell subset (CD4+, CD8+, memory, or dextramer-sorted; not recorded which), collected 45 days after the yellow fever booster vaccination. The receptor comes from a man aged 25-45 years who received the YFV17D yellow fever vaccine. DNA of the CDR3: TGTGCCAGCAGACCTCCGGGACTCCCGAACACCGGGGAGCTGTTTTTT. This gives the protein CASRPPGLPNTGELFF.